The 10 T cell receptor beta chains given below trace back to one sample, sequenced in a study of T cell repertoires in cytomegalovirus infection. These receptors have no identified antigens. TCRdb itself ran the reads through MiXCR, one entry per CDR3 protein. The sample has approximately 590,000 distinct CDR3 sequences; around two fifths are singletons. The source material was cultured PBMCs, sampled from culture after CMV antigen stimulation. All receptors come from a human donor in good health (CMV status not recorded). Some clones in this sample may be carry-over from other donors' samples.

V and J are TRBV2 and TRBJ2-2, with TRBD1 matching 9 bases. CDR1 and CDR2 from the germline V gene are SNHLY and FYNNEI. The V and J ends lost 1 base and 1 base, in that order; junction bases with no gene match: 4. The CDR3 covers 17 residues. The CDR3 spells CASSEGMGQGNTGELFF. CDR3 DNA sequence: TGTGCCAGCAGTGAAGGAATGGGACAGGGGAACACCGGGGAGCTGTTTTTT.

The chain couples TRBV3-1 to TRBJ2-7; possible D gene TRBD1, 5 bases. Germline V CDR1 and CDR2: LGHDT, YNNKEL (reference sequence). This CDR3 is 14 amino acids long. Trimming cost V 3 bases and J 3 bases, with 12 bases left between them. CDR3 region: CASSHWQGYYEQYF. The CDR3 DNA sequence: TGTGCCAGCAGCCATTGGCAGGGTTACTACGAGCAGTACTTC.

This chain joins TRBV10-3 and TRBJ1-1, with D possibly matching TRBD1 (5 bases). V was shortened by 3 bases and J by 4 bases, with 15 bases between the two germline ends. Germline values: CDR1 ENHRY, CDR2 SYGVKD. The CDR3 runs 15 residues. The CDR3 protein is CAISEWGGMGTEAFF. The CDR3 nucleotides read TGTGCCATCAGTGAATGGGGCGGTATGGGCACTGAAGCTTTCTTT.

In nucleotides, the CDR3 is TGCGCCAGCAGCCGACTAGCGGGAGGCGAGGAGACCCAGTACTTC. Protein sequence: CASSRLAGGEETQYF. J is TRBJ2-5 and V is TRBV5-1; TRBD2 aligns across 13 bases. CDR1 and CDR2 (germline): SGHRS, YFSETQ. This CDR3 comprises 15 residues. The trim removed 4 bases at V and 5 bases at J, leaving 5 bases unmatched. The entire variable domain, with the rest obtained from reference TRBV5-1 and TRBJ2-5, is as follows: KAGVTQTPRYLIKTRGQQVTLSCSPISGHRSVSWYQQTPGQGLQFLFEYFSETQRNKGNFPGRFSGRQFSNSRSEMNVSTLELGDSALYLCASSRLAGGEETQYFGPGTRLLVL.

This chain links TRBV12-3 or TRBV12-4 with TRBJ2-1; 8 bases are shared with TRBD1. Trimming cost V 5 bases and J 9 bases; bases outside gene matches: 15. CDR3 length equals 16 residues. CDR3 protein: CASSETSGGANTEQFF. The DNA of the CDR3 is TGTGCCAGCAGTGAGACCTCAGGGGGCGCAAATACTGAGCAGTTCTTC.

The genes are TRBV6-1 and TRBJ1-1; a possible D gene is TRBD1 (6 bases). Germline assignment: CDR1 MNHNS and CDR2 SASEGT. The CDR3 length is 11 residues. The V and J ends lost 8 bases and 8 bases respectively, with 12 bases between them. CDR3 nucleotides: TGTGCCAGCCGGGGGGCGAGAGAAGCTTTCTTT. It is translated as CASRGAREAFF.

This sequence joins TRBV7-6 and TRBJ2-7, with 7 bases matching TRBD1. V lost 4 bases and J lost 7; bases outside the gene matches: 7. In germline, CDR1 is SGHVS, CDR2 FNYEAQ. The CDR3 is 13 residues long. Written as DNA, the CDR3 is TGTGCCAGCAGCTCGTACAGGGGCTGGGAGCAGTACTTC. Translated: CASSSYRGWEQYF. The whole variable domain, filled in from reference TRBV7-6 and TRBJ2-7, reads GAGVSQSPRYKVTKRGQDVALRCDPISGHVSLYWYRQALGQGPEFLTYFNYEAQQDKSGLPNDRFSAERPEGSISTLTIQRTEQRDSAMYRCASSSYRGWEQYFGPGTRLTVT.

This clonotype has a handful of counts. The CDR3 DNA sequence: TGTGCCAGCAGCTTCGGGTCCGGGGGCGCCGGCTACACCTTC. The encoded protein is CASSFGSGGAGYTF. The chain combines TRBV7-2 with TRBJ1-2; possibly TRBD1 for D (6 bases). The CDR3 totals 14 residues. Trimming left V 3 bases short and J 8 bases short, with 16 bases between. Germline V gives CDR1 SGHTA, CDR2 FQGNSA. Using reference TRBV7-2 and TRBJ1-2 for the parts outside the CDR3, the full variable domain is GAGVSQSPSNKVTEKGKDVELRCDPISGHTALYWYRQSLGQGLEFLIYFQGNSAPDKSGLPSDRFSAERTGGSVSTLTIQRTQQEDSAVYLCASSFGSGGAGYTFGSGTRLTVV.

This clonotype was seen only a few times. The chain joins TRBV4-3 to TRBJ2-2; D is ambiguous. Germline V gene sequence: CDR1 LGHNA, CDR2 YSLEER. V was pared by 1 base and J by 2 bases, with 8 bases between. This CDR3 spans 15 amino acids. The CDR3 bases are TGCGCCAGCAGCCAAGTACATAGTAACACCGGGGAGCTGTTTTTT. Protein: CASSQVHSNTGELFF.

This clonotype was detected a few times. The chain combines TRBV12-3 or TRBV12-4 with TRBJ1-5; D gene unclear. Trimming took 2 bases from V and 5 from J, leaving 10 bases between them. The CDR3 totals 14 residues. The CDR3 region is CASSLNRWDQPQHF. In DNA form, the CDR3 reads TGTGCCAGCAGTTTAAACAGATGGGATCAGCCCCAGCATTTT.